These 25 T cell receptor beta chains came from one sample sequenced in a study of blood T cell repertoires in COVID-19. Profiled with immunoSEQ multiplex PCR; TCRdb holds only in-frame clones, not every one. The table records around 51,000 clones, about nine tenths of them present only once. Specimen: peripheral blood. The receptors originated from a man aged 70-80 years with acute or convalescent COVID-19.

The rearrangement uses TRBV7-7 and TRBJ2-1; the match to TRBD2 covers 9 bases. Losses at the gene ends were 8 bases for V and 1 base for J; bases not matched to a gene: 9. The CDR3 sequence is 16 residues long. From germline, CDR1 is SSHAT and CDR2 FNYEAQ (reference sequence). The CDR3 DNA sequence: TGTGCCAGCTCCAAGAGCGGGGGGACTTCCTACAATGAGCAGTTCTTC. Its translation: CASSKSGGTSYNEQFF.

This clone has only one observation. The chain couples TRBV28 to TRBJ1-5, with 7 positions matching TRBD1. Germline V gene data show CDR1 as MDHEN and CDR2 as SYDVKM. Trimming took 4 bases from V and 5 from J; bases not matched to a gene: 14. The CDR3 length is 17 residues. CDR3 protein: CASSSPGGTKKDQPQHF. CDR3 in DNA: TGTGCCAGCAGTTCCCCAGGGGGAACAAAAAAAGATCAGCCCCAGCATTTT.

This chain uses TRBV18 with TRBJ1-2; 10 positions agree with TRBD1. Germline CDR1 KGHSH, CDR2 LQKENI. This CDR3 has 14 residues. With 2 bases clipped from V and 7 bases from J, the junction kept 4 bases outside the gene matches. The CDR3 protein is CASSPTTGGGGYTF. CDR3 DNA sequence: TGTGCCAGCTCACCAACGACAGGGGGCGGTGGCTACACCTTC. Full variable domain (rest looked up from reference TRBV18 and TRBJ1-2): NAGVMQNPRHLVRRRGQEARLRCSPMKGHSHVYWYRQLPEEGLKFMVYLQKENIIDESGMPKERFSAEFPKEGPSILRIQQVVRGDSAAYFCASSPTTGGGGYTFGSGTRLTVV.

V gene TRBV4-1 combines with J gene TRBJ1-2, with TRBD1 identical over 8 bases. This CDR3 spans 18 amino acids. The ends lost 1 base at V and 11 bases at J; junction bases unmatched: 21. The germline V gene encodes CDR1 MGHRA and CDR2 YSYEKL. The chain's CDR3 is CASSQATPGGQGALGYTF. The CDR3 bases are TGCGCCAGCAGCCAAGCCACCCCAGGGGGGCAGGGGGCTCTTGGGTACACCTTC.

The rearrangement joins TRBV7-9 to TRBJ1-2, with 8 bases matching TRBD1. The junction had 10 bases not matched to a gene; V was cut back by 6 bases and J by 4 bases. The length of the CDR3 is 15 residues. Germline loops: CDR1 SEHNR, CDR2 FQNEAQ (reference sequence). The CDR3, as DNA: TGTGCCAGCAGAAGCGAAGGGACAGGATTCTATGGCTACACCTTC. Protein sequence: CASRSEGTGFYGYTF.

The rearrangement links TRBV27 to TRBJ1-2; a weak D match, TRBD1 (6 bases). The CDR3 runs 13 residues. Germline lookup yields CDR1 MNHEY and CDR2 SMNVEV (reference sequence). The V gene lost 3 bases and the J gene lost 6 bases, with 11 bases spanning the gap. The CDR3 region has the DNA TGTGCCAGCAGTTTCACAGGGAGCAATGGCTACACCTTC. Translating it yields CASSFTGSNGYTF.

The V call is TRBV9, the J call TRBJ1-3; D is possibly TRBD1 (5 bases). Trimming shortened V by 0 bases and J by 3 bases, and 13 bases separated the two germline ends. The germline gives CDR1 SGDLS, CDR2 YYNGEE. The CDR3 sequence is 16 residues long. CDR3 sequence reads: CASSVDGQSHGNTIYF. The CDR3 DNA is TGTGCCAGCAGCGTAGATGGACAAAGCCATGGAAACACCATATATTTT.

The chain recombines TRBV11-1 with TRBJ2-3; no firm D call. V lost 1 base to trimming and J lost 6 bases, with 11 bases between them. The CDR3 sequence is 14 residues long. Germline V lookup: CDR1 SGHAT, CDR2 FQDESV (reference sequence). The CDR3 DNA follows: TGTGCCAGCAGCTTAGGGGCTATCCAGGATACGCAGTATTTT. Encoded protein: CASSLGAIQDTQYF. The entire variable domain, with the rest obtained from reference TRBV11-1 and TRBJ2-3, is as follows: EAEVAQSPRYKITEKSQAVAFWCDPISGHATLYWYRQILGQGPELLVQFQDESVVDDSQLPKDRFSAERLKGVDSTLKIQPAELGDSAMYLCASSLGAIQDTQYFGPGTRLTVL.

This clone was counted a single time. The chain joins TRBV4-3 to TRBJ1-4, with 8 bases matching TRBD1. The trim removed 2 bases at V and 3 bases at J, leaving 5 bases unmatched. The CDR3 has 16 amino acids. Germline V CDR1 and CDR2: LGHNA, YSLEER. The CDR3 sequence is CASSQRQGAPNEKLFF. The CDR3 DNA follows: TGCGCCAGCAGCCAACGGCAGGGGGCACCTAATGAAAAACTGTTTTTT.

The V gene is TRBV7-9, the J gene TRBJ1-2; the D gene is possibly TRBD1 (6 bases). The V gene lost 2 bases and the J gene lost 6 bases, with 19 bases spanning the gap. Germline V gives CDR1 SEHNR, CDR2 FQNEAQ (reference sequence). CDR3 length equals 16 residues. The CDR3 loop is CASSLPPGGGGHGYTF. CDR3 DNA sequence: TGTGCCAGCAGCTTACCCCCCGGGGGGGGCGGTCATGGCTACACCTTC. Supplemented by reference TRBV7-9 and TRBJ1-2, the full variable domain reads DTGVSQNPRHKITKRGQNVTFRCDPISEHNRLYWYRQTLGQGPEFLTYFQNEAQLEKSRLLSDRFSAERPKGSFSTLEIQRTEQGDSAMYLCASSLPPGGGGHGYTFGSGTRLTVV.

This chain joins TRBV7-3 and TRBJ2-3; TRBD1 is a possible D gene (6 bases). Germline V gene data show CDR1 as SGHTA and CDR2 as FQGTGA. The CDR3 spans 13 residues. V was pared by 5 bases and J by 0 bases, with 6 bases between. The CDR3 nucleotides are TGTGCCAGCAGCAGGGGGAGCACAGATACGCAGTATTTT. Protein sequence: CASSRGSTDTQYF.

V gene TRBV4-1 combines with J gene TRBJ2-4; the match to TRBD1 covers 7 bases. Unmatched junction bases numbered 2, after V lost 2 bases and J lost 1 base. The CDR3 consists of 15 residues. CDR1 is MGHRA and CDR2 is YSYEKL in the germline V gene. In DNA, the CDR3 is TGCGCCAGCAGCCAAACACAGGGGGCCAAAAACATTCAGTACTTC. It codes for CASSQTQGAKNIQYF.

This clone was picked up a small number of times. The chain is built from TRBV7-2 and TRBJ2-7; D ambiguous. The CDR3 extends over 15 amino acids. V shed 1 base and J shed 2 bases, with 12 bases lying between them. Per the germline V gene, CDR1 is SGHTA and CDR2 is FQGNSA. CDR3 sequence reads: CASSLDATRTYEQYF. In DNA, the CDR3 is TGTGCCAGCAGCTTAGATGCAACTCGCACCTACGAGCAGTACTTC.

The V and J genes are TRBV2 and TRBJ2-7; 7 positions agree with TRBD1. The ends lost 7 bases at V and 3 bases at J; junction bases unmatched: 9. Per the germline V gene, CDR1 is SNHLY and CDR2 is FYNNEI. CDR3 size: 14 residues. Here the CDR3 reads CASTPPGQFYEQYF. The CDR3 DNA reads as TGTGCCAGCACCCCCCCGGGACAGTTCTACGAGCAGTACTTC.

The V and J genes are TRBV5-6 and TRBJ2-1; D might be TRBD2 (6 bases). CDR3 size: 12 residues. Trimming pared 0 bases from V and 10 bases from J, leaving 8 bases between. The germline V gene has CDR1 SGHDT and CDR2 YYEEEE. The CDR3 DNA reads TGTGCCAGCAGCTTGGCTGGGAGGGAGCAGTTCTTC. This codes for CASSLAGREQFF.

The CDR3, as DNA: TGTGCCAGCAGTTTTCGACAGGGTTTCGGCTACACCTTC. This translates into CASSFRQGFGYTF. V is TRBV27 and J is TRBJ1-2; TRBD1 matches 7 bases. The ends lost 3 bases at V and 8 bases at J; junction bases unmatched: 6. From germline, CDR1 is MNHEY and CDR2 SMNVEV (reference sequence). The CDR3 contains 13 residues.

The V gene is TRBV12-3 or TRBV12-4, the J gene TRBJ1-3, with D uncertain. This CDR3 has 13 residues. V was clipped by 10 bases and J by 0 bases, with 10 bases between them. CDR3 protein: CANTESSGNTIYF. Written as DNA, the CDR3 is TGTGCCAATACAGAGAGCTCTGGAAACACCATATATTTT.

This clone showed up just a few times. This chain joins TRBV7-8 and TRBJ1-1; D remains ambiguous. V was cut by 4 bases and J by 1 base, with 10 bases left in between. Germline V gene sequence: CDR1 SGHVS, CDR2 FQNEAQ. The CDR3 contains 14 residues. CDR3 amino acids: CASSSSAGNTEAFF. CDR3 DNA sequence: TGTGCCAGCAGCTCTTCCGCGGGGAACACTGAAGCTTTCTTT.

The J gene is TRBJ1-1, the V gene TRBV30; no definite D call. Germline CDR1 reads GTSNPN; CDR2 reads SVGIG (reference sequence). V was clipped by 0 bases and J by 1 base, with 9 bases between them. The CDR3 is 14 amino acids. The CDR3 DNA is TGTGCCTGGAGTGTAACGGGGAGGAACACTGAAGCTTTCTTT. Its translation: CAWSVTGRNTEAFF. The whole variable domain, filled in from reference TRBV30 and TRBJ1-1, reads SQTIHQWPATLVQPVGSPLSLECTVEGTSNPNLYWYRQAAGRGLQLLFYSVGIGQISSEVPQNLSASRPQDRQFILSSKKLLLSDSGFYLCAWSVTGRNTEAFFGQGTRLTVV.

The genes are TRBV2 and TRBJ1-5; maybe TRBD1 (6 bases). V dropped 2 bases and J dropped 7 bases, with 18 bases sitting between them. Germline CDR1 is SNHLY and CDR2 is FYNNEI. This CDR3 has 16 residues. The CDR3 region is CASSESYPGAGQPQHF. CDR3 bases: TGTGCCAGCAGTGAAAGTTACCCAGGGGCAGGGCAGCCCCAGCATTTT.

V and J are TRBV27 and TRBJ1-2; D is ambiguous. The CDR3 runs 12 residues. Per germline, CDR1 MNHEY and CDR2 SMNVEV (reference sequence). Trimming removed 8 bases from V and 2 bases from J, with 9 bases in between. CDR3 region: CASREGNYGYTF. For the CDR3, the DNA is TGTGCCAGCCGGGAAGGAAACTATGGCTACACCTTC.

J is TRBJ1-4 and V is TRBV27, with TRBD1 matching 8 bases. After removal of 5 bases from V and 7 bases from J, the junction contained 9 bases not matched to a gene. Germline CDR1 MNHEY, CDR2 SMNVEV (reference sequence). The CDR3 is 15 amino acids. CDR3 amino acids: CASSRVRGLLEKLFF. The CDR3, as DNA: TGTGCCAGCAGTAGAGTCAGGGGGCTTCTTGAAAAACTGTTTTTT.

V usage is TRBV10-3 and J usage is TRBJ2-2; D remains ambiguous. Trimming stripped 6 bases from V and 1 base from J, with 6 bases between. CDR1 and CDR2 (germline): ENHRY, SYGVKD. This CDR3 region has 13 residues. The CDR3 DNA reads as TGTGCCATCAGCGAACAGAACACCGGGGAGCTGTTTTTT. Protein: CAISEQNTGELFF.

This clone was seen just once. This sequence joins TRBV19 and TRBJ2-5; D is undetermined. Trimming took 1 base from V and 5 from J, leaving 8 bases between them. Per the germline V gene, CDR1 is LNHDA and CDR2 is SQIVND (reference sequence). CDR3 size: 13 residues. CDR3 protein: CASSIGVSETQYF. CDR3 DNA sequence: TGTGCCAGTAGTATAGGTGTCTCGGAGACCCAGTACTTC.

The genes are TRBV5-4 and TRBJ2-1, with no clear D. The CDR3 consists of 15 residues. Trimming stripped 5 bases from V and 7 bases from J, with 19 bases between. Per the germline V gene, CDR1 is SGHNT and CDR2 is YYREEE (reference sequence). CDR3 loop: CASSSSRNAINEQFF. The CDR3 bases are TGTGCCAGCAGTTCATCTAGAAACGCCATAAATGAGCAGTTCTTC.